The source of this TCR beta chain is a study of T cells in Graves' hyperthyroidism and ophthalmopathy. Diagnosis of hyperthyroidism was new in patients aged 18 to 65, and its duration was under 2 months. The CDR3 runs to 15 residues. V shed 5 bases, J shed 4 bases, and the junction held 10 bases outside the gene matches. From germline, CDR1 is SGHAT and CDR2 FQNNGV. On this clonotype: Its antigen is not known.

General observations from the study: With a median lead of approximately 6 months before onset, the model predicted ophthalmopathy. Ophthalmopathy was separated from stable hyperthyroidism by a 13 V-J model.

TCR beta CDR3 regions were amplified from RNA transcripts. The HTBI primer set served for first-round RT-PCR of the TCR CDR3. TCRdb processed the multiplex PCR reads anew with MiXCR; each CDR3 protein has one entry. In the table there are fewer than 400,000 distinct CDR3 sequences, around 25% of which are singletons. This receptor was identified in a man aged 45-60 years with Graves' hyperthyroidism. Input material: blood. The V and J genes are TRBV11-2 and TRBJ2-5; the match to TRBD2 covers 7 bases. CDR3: CASSGQGGEGETQYF. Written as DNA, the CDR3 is TGTGCCAGCAGCGGTCAAGGAGGGGAGGGAGAGACCCAGTACTTC.